This T cell receptor beta chain was captured by sequencing in a study of metastatic and nonmetastatic thyroid tumors. This clone came up many times. TCRdb reanalyzed the PCR reads via MiXCR. The sample has about 59,000 clones, around 15% seen once; the top ten hold about 9.4%. Trimming took 5 bases from V and 0 from J, leaving 11 bases between them. The CDR3 covers 15 residues. The V gene's germline CDR1 is LNHDA and CDR2 SQIVND (reference sequence). Thyroid surgery was preceded by no treatment in any patient. Sequencing used blood. The sequence came from a male donor with papillary thyroid cancer or a benign thyroid nodule (not recorded which). Some clones in this sample may be carry-over from other donors' samples. The chain recombines TRBV19 with TRBJ2-4; possibly TRBD1 for D (6 bases). CDR3 amino acids: CASSFDRIAKNIQYF. CDR3 DNA sequence: TGTGCCAGTAGTTTCGACAGGATAGCCAAAAACATTCAGTACTTC.